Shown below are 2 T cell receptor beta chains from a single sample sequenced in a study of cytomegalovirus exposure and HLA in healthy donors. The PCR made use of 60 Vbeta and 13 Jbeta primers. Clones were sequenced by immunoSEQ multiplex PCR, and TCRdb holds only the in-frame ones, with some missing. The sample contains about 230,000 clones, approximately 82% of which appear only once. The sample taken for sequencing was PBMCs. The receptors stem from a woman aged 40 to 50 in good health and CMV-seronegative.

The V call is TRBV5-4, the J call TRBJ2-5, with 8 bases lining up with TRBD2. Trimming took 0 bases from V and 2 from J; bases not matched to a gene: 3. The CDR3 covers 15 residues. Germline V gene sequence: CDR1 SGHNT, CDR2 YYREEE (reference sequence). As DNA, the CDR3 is TGTGCCAGCAGCTTGGACGGGGGGGAGCAAGAGACCCAGTACTTC. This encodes CASSLDGGEQETQYF.

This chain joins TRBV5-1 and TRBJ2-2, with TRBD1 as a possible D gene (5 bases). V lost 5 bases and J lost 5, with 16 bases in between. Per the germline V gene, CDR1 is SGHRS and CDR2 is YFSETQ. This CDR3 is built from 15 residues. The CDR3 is CASRGQGIGTGELFF. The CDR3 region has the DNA TGCGCCAGCAGGGGGCAGGGTATTGGTACCGGGGAGCTGTTTTTT.